This T cell receptor beta chain is from a study of T cell responses to AZD1222 COVID-19 vaccine. Study-level findings and limits: Across the whole spike, CD4 TCRs peaked at regions 160-218 and 743-854. White British ancestry dominated among donors, who included more females, and clonal diversity was possibly underestimated.

About this clone: The target antigen is unknown.

Profiled with immunoSEQ multiplex PCR; TCRdb holds only in-frame clones, not every one. The table lists roughly 100,000 clones, more than 85% of them singletons, with about 1.2% in the top ten. The germline V gene has CDR1 SGHTA and CDR2 FQGNSA. The CDR3 covers 13 residues. With 6 bases clipped from V and 5 bases from J, the junction kept 4 bases outside the gene matches. The sequencing here drew on peripheral blood, taken on day 0 of AZD1222 vaccination. V is TRBV7-2 and J is TRBJ2-5; 9 bases are shared with TRBD1. The sequence derives from an adult in good health. This CDR3 reads CASRYRGLETQYF. The CDR3 nucleotides are TGTGCCAGCAGATACAGGGGGCTGGAGACCCAGTACTTC.